This T cell receptor beta chain is drawn from a study of blood T cell repertoires in COVID-19. Turning to the study itself: Collection of acute and convalescent COVID-19 samples took place in the United States, Italy and Spain. From T cells, B-cell-depleted T cells, or PBMCs came the material, which was cDNA or gDNA.

Looked up from germline, CDR1 is SGHRS and CDR2 is YFSETQ. There are 14 residues in the CDR3. Trimming took off 4 bases at V and 2 bases at J, with 12 bases between the two ends. Sequenced by immunoSEQ multiplex PCR; TCRdb stores in-frame clones only, minus some. The table records about 87,000 clones, 80% to 90% of them present only once. The chain joins TRBV5-1 to TRBJ2-5, with D possibly matching TRBD1 (5 bases). The clonotype was recovered from a human donor with acute or convalescent COVID-19. The donor label of this sample is uncertain. Sequenced input: peripheral blood. CDR3 sequence reads: CASSDSTVQETQYF. The CDR3 DNA is TGCGCCAGCAGCGATTCGACAGTTCAAGAGACCCAGTACTTC.